The 17 T cell receptor beta chains presented below share a single source sample, sequenced in a study of blood T cells in healthy people across ages. Then a second PCR, running about 7 to 11 cycles, was carried out with a sample-barcoded 5' primer and a J-beta primer mix. MiXCR, run by TCRdb on the 5' RACE reads, gives a single entry per CDR3 protein. Among roughly 790,000 distinct CDR3 sequences listed, 43% were seen once. Specimen: blood. The receptors originated from a woman aged 60-75 years in good health.

This clonotype was seen a handful of times. V gene TRBV12-3 or TRBV12-4 combines with J gene TRBJ2-3, with 12 nucleotides matching TRBD2. V lost 5 bases, J lost 0 bases, and 6 bases stayed unmatched. This CDR3 contains 17 residues. CDR3 DNA: TGTGCCAGCAGTCCTGGACTAGCGGGACGGAGCACAGATACGCAGTATTTT. It translates to CASSPGLAGRSTDTQYF.

This clonotype showed up just a few times. The V gene is TRBV18, the J gene TRBJ2-2; a possible D gene is TRBD1 (6 bases). Germline V lookup: CDR1 KGHSH, CDR2 LQKENI. With 4 bases removed from V and 2 bases from J, the gap between germline ends came to 11 bases. This CDR3 has 15 amino acids. The CDR3 region has the DNA TGTGCCAGCTCACTACGGGACACCAACACCGGGGAGCTGTTTTTT. It codes for CASSLRDTNTGELFF. The full variable domain, rest sourced from reference TRBV18 and TRBJ2-2, is NAGVMQNPRHLVRRRGQEARLRCSPMKGHSHVYWYRQLPEEGLKFMVYLQKENIIDESGMPKERFSAEFPKEGPSILRIQQVVRGDSAAYFCASSLRDTNTGELFFGEGSRLTVL.

This clonotype was observed a handful of times. The chain carries TRBV6-5 and TRBJ2-1, with D unresolved. The V end was cut by 11 bases, the J end by 5 bases, with 13 bases between. Germline assignment: CDR1 MNHEY and CDR2 SVGAGI. This CDR3 contains 12 residues. In DNA form, the CDR3 reads TGTGCCTCAAAGGCACAGCACAATGAGCAGTTCTTC. Protein: CASKAQHNEQFF.

Only a few counts were recorded for this clonotype. The V and J genes are TRBV6-5 and TRBJ2-7; TRBD1 aligns across 8 bases. CDR1 MNHEY and CDR2 SVGAGI come from the germline V gene. V trimming: 4 bases; J trimming: 5 bases; junction bases outside the gene matches: 13. The CDR3 has 16 residues. In nucleotides, the CDR3 is TGTGCCAGCAGTTTCTCTACAGGACAGGGCCGGAACGAGCAGTACTTC. This gives the protein CASSFSTGQGRNEQYF.

Many counts were recorded for this clonotype. The chain couples TRBV5-1 to TRBJ2-5; 7 bases match TRBD1. CDR1 is SGHRS, CDR2 YFSETQ, per germline. J lost 4 bases, V lost 4 bases, and 7 bases had no gene match. This CDR3 region has 14 residues. CDR3 protein: CASSQDRVRETQYF. CDR3 DNA: TGCGCCAGCAGCCAAGACAGGGTGAGAGAGACCCAGTACTTC.

The chain is built from TRBV29-1 and TRBJ1-2, with 7 bases fitting TRBD1. Germline CDR1 and CDR2: SQVTM and ANQGSEA. Trimming cost V 7 bases and J 4 bases; bases outside gene matches: 6. The CDR3 extends over 12 amino acids. The CDR3 protein is CSDFGQAYGYTF. For the CDR3, the DNA is TGCAGCGACTTCGGACAGGCCTATGGCTACACCTTC. Full variable domain (outside the CDR3, taken from reference TRBV29-1 and TRBJ1-2): SAVISQKPSRDICQRGTSLTIQCQVDSQVTMMFWYRQQPGQSLTLIATANQGSEATYESGFVIDKFPISRPNLTFSTLTVSNMSPEDSSIYLCSDFGQAYGYTFGSGTRLTVV.

This clonotype was detected a few times. The chain uses TRBV4-3 and TRBJ1-2, with D possibly being TRBD1 (6 bases). CDR3 length equals 16 residues. Germline V lookup: CDR1 LGHNA, CDR2 YSLEER. V lost 5 bases to trimming and J lost 3 bases, with 19 bases between them. The CDR3 sequence: CASSTGGGGIDYGYTF. The CDR3 DNA follows: TGCGCCAGCAGCACCGGAGGAGGGGGAATTGACTATGGCTACACCTTC.

The chain has TRBV18 and TRBJ2-7; 8 bases line up with TRBD2. J gave up 5 bases and V 0 bases, and 6 bases lay outside the gene matches. The CDR3 contains 15 residues. Germline CDR1 is KGHSH and CDR2 is LQKENI. The CDR3 sequence is CASSPPAGAKNEQYF. DNA for the CDR3: TGTGCCAGCTCACCACCAGCGGGGGCGAAGAACGAGCAGTACTTC.

CDR3 in DNA: TGTGCCAGCAGTTCCTTGGAGGGGGGATCCTACGAGCAGTACTTC. Its translation: CASSSLEGGSYEQYF. The gene calls are TRBV6-5 and TRBJ2-7; D is possibly TRBD1 or TRBD2 (6 bases each). V was pared by 4 bases and J by 1 base, with 14 bases between. This CDR3 region has 15 residues. CDR1 and CDR2 (germline): MNHEY, SVGAGI.

The genes are TRBV3-1 and TRBJ1-5, with D uncertain. V lost 3 bases to trimming and J lost 9 bases, with 12 bases between them. This CDR3 region has 13 residues. Germline CDR1 is LGHDT and CDR2 is YNNKEL (reference sequence). CDR3 in DNA: TGTGCCAGCAGCCATAGAAGGGATGGGCCCCAGCATTTT. As protein: CASSHRRDGPQHF.

The V call is TRBV5-8, the J call TRBJ2-4; D gene ambiguous. The germline CDR1 and CDR2 sequences are SGHTS and YDEGEE. The V end was cut by 2 bases, the J end by 14 bases, with 8 bases between. The CDR3 is 10 residues long. The chain's CDR3 is CASSFLPEYF. The DNA of the CDR3 is TGTGCCAGCAGCTTTTTGCCCGAGTACTTC.

Notes on this clonotype: One end of the junction is discordant with germline, which a read error may explain. The chain joins TRBV15 to TRBJ2-6, with D possibly being TRBD2 (5 bases). The CDR3 loop spans 15 amino acids. The germline CDR1 and CDR2 sequences are LNHNV and YYDKDF (reference sequence). CDR3 nucleotides: TGCGCCACCAGCAGAGATGGGAGTGGGGCCAACGTCCTGACTTTC. This codes for CATSRDGSGANVLTF. Combining the CDR3 with reference TRBV15 and TRBJ2-6 gives the whole variable domain DAMVIQNPRYQVTQFGKPVTLSCSQTLNHNVMYWYQQKSSQAPKLLFHYYDKDFNNEADTPDNFQSRRPNTSFCFLDIRSPGLGDTAMYLCATSRDGSGANVLTFGAGSRLTVL.

V gene TRBV23-1 combines with J gene TRBJ2-5, with no clear D. TRBV23-1 is flagged as an ORF with uncertain function. V was clipped by 3 bases and J by 11 bases, with 16 bases between them. The CDR3 loop spans 13 amino acids. Written as DNA, the CDR3 is TGCGCCAGCAGTCAGAACGAGGCCTTGGAGCAGTACTTC. It translates to CASSQNEALEQYF.

CDR3 protein: CASSPSGTGNEKLFF. The CDR3 nucleotides are TGTGCCAGCAGCCCATCCGGGACAGGGAATGAAAAACTGTTTTTT. The chain employs TRBV7-7 and TRBJ1-4, with 9 positions matching TRBD1. V lost 5 bases to trimming and J lost 5 bases; unmatched junction nucleotides: 6. In germline, CDR1 is SSHAT, CDR2 FNYEAQ (reference sequence). CDR3 length equals 15 residues. Drawing the rest from reference TRBV7-7 and TRBJ1-4, the complete variable domain is GAGVSQSPRYKVTKRGQDVTLRCDPISSHATLYWYQQALGQGPEFLTYFNYEAQPDKSGLPSDRFSAERPEGSISTLTIQRTEQRDSAMYRCASSPSGTGNEKLFFGSGTQLSVL.

The gene calls are TRBV6-5 and TRBJ2-7, with 8 bases fitting TRBD1. Trimming took 0 bases from V and 6 from J; bases not matched to a gene: 7. Germline V gene data show CDR1 as MNHEY and CDR2 as SVGAGI. This CDR3 contains 15 residues. CDR3 protein: CASSYSAGTGCEQYF. The CDR3 DNA is TGTGCCAGCAGTTACTCAGCCGGGACAGGCTGCGAGCAGTACTTC.

This clonotype was found many times. The genes are TRBV6-2 or TRBV6-3 and TRBJ2-7; unclear D gene. Trimming shortened V by 5 bases and J by 7 bases, and 9 bases separated the two germline ends. The CDR3 sequence is 11 residues long. Germline lookup yields CDR1 MNHEY and CDR2 SVGEGT. CDR3 coding DNA: TGTGCCAGCAGTGCCCTCAGGGAGCAGTACTTC. Amino acids: CASSALREQYF.

The chain has TRBV5-1 and TRBJ2-7; a possible D gene is TRBD2 (5 bases). This CDR3 has 13 amino acids. Trimming stripped 2 bases from V and 2 bases from J, with 8 bases between. In germline, CDR1 is SGHRS, CDR2 YFSETQ. The CDR3 nucleotides are TGCGCCAGCAGCTTTCAGGAGGCCTACGAGCAGTACTTC. Protein product: CASSFQEAYEQYF.